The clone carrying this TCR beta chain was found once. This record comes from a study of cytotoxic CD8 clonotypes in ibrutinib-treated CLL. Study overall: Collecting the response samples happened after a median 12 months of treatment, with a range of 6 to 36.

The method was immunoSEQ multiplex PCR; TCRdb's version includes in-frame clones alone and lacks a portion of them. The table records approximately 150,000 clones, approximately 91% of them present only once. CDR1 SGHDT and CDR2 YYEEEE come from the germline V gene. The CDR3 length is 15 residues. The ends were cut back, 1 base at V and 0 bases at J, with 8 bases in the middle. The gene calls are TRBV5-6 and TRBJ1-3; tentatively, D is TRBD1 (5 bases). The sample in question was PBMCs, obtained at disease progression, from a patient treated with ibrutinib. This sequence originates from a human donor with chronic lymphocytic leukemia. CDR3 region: CASSLRQSSGNTIYF. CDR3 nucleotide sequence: TGTGCCAGCAGCTTGCGACAGAGCTCTGGAAACACCATATATTTT.